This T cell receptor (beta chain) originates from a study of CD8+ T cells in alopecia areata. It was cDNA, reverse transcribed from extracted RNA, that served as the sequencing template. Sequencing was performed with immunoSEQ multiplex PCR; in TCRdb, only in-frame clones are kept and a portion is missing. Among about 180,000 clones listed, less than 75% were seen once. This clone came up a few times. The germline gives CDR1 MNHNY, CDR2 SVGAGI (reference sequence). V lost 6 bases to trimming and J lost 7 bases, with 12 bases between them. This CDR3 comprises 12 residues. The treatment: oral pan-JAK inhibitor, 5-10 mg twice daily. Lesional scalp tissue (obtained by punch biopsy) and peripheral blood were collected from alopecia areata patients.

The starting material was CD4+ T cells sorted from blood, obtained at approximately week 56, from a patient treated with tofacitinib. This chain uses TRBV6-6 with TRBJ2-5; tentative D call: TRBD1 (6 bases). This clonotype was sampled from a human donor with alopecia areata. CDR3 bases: TGTGCCAGCAGAACAGGGTCTGGGACCCAGTACTTC. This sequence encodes CASRTGSGTQYF.